One TCR beta chain is described in this entry. Antigen: not known. The data were produced by immunoSEQ multiplex PCR, yet TCRdb's version contains in-frame clones alone and is incomplete. The sample shows tens of thousands of clones, 75% to 85% of them seen only once. This CDR3 contains 15 residues. V shed 4 bases and J 1 base; nucleotides not matched to a gene: 6. Germline lookup yields CDR1 WNHNN and CDR2 SYGVQD (reference sequence). This entry comes from a study of OX40 agonist ivuxolimab in advanced cancers. Blood samples were obtained at baseline, cycle 4 day 1, and cycle 7 day 1. Overall study results and limits: Expanded peripheral T cells had an undetermined antigen specificity. CD8+ T cells averaged more expanded clones than CD4+.

The chain carries TRBV10-1 and TRBJ1-1; 7 nucleotides align to TRBD1. The sample in question was CD4+ or CD8+ T cells sorted from blood, obtained in a trial of the OX40 agonist ivuxolimab. The receptor comes from an adult with an advanced solid tumor such as melanoma, head and neck, liver or kidney cancer. As DNA, the CDR3 is TGCGCCAGCAGTGGATCAGGGGGGGCGAACACTGAAGCTTTCTTT. Translated: CASSGSGGANTEAFF.